A selection of T cell receptor beta chains follows, all from one sample in a study of PD-1 blockade in classical Hodgkin lymphoma. Sequencing used immunoSEQ multiplex PCR; TCRdb keeps in-frame clones, though not all of them. The data show about 29,000 clones, 85% to 90% seen once. The sequenced sample was CD8+ T cells from blood, obtained at baseline. All receptors come from a human donor with classical Hodgkin lymphoma. Both conserved end residues are part of each CDR3. The D gene is left open where the match is weak. Clone size is given for some rows only: seen once, a few or many times, or a class if the clone is expanded.

D	V	size	J	CDR3	DNA
.	TRBV11-1	.	TRBJ1-1	CASTPKGEIFMAFF	TGTGCCAGCACCCCAAAGGGGGAAATCTTTATGGCTTTCTTT
.	TRBV4-1	.	TRBJ2-2	CASSQGPAPGELFF	TGCGCCAGCAGCCAAGGTCCGGCTCCCGGGGAGCTGTTTTTT
.	TRBV7-7	.	TRBJ2-1	CASSYTPGGYNEQFF	TGTGCTAGCAGTTATACGCCAGGAGGTTACAATGAGCAGTTCTTC
TRBD1	TRBV5-4	.	TRBJ2-7	CASSFSRGTSYEQYF	TGTGCCAGCAGCTTTTCCAGGGGGACCTCCTACGAGCAGTACTTC
.	TRBV11-3	once	TRBJ2-1	CASSLTGVGYNEQFF	TGTGCCAGCAGCTTAACGGGAGTAGGATACAATGAGCAGTTCTTC
TRBD1	TRBV25-1	.	TRBJ1-2	CASNLQGADGYTF	TGTGCCAGCAATTTACAGGGGGCCGATGGCTACACCTTC
.	TRBV4-1	.	TRBJ1-3	CASSQTSRGSGNTIYF	TGCGCCAGCAGCCAAACCAGCAGGGGCTCTGGAAACACCATATATTTT
.	TRBV19	.	TRBJ2-7	CASSIQEEQYF	TGTGCCAGTAGTATACAGGAAGAGCAGTACTTC
TRBD2	TRBV6-5	.	TRBJ2-3	CASSYRAGEADTQYF	TGTGCCAGCAGTTATCGGGCGGGAGAGGCAGATACGCAGTATTTT
.	TRBV5-1	once	TRBJ2-5	CASSLAGTGTQETQYF	TGCGCCAGCAGCTTGGCCGGTACAGGGACCCAAGAGACCCAGTACTTC
.	TRBV2	.	TRBJ1-1	CASSEPGLARMAFF	TGTGCCAGCAGTGAACCTGGTTTGGCGCGGATGGCTTTCTTT
.	TRBV5-1	.	TRBJ2-2	CASSSRRAANTGELFF	TGCGCCAGCAGCTCGCGACGAGCTGCGAACACCGGGGAGCTGTTTTTT
.	TRBV27	.	TRBJ1-5	CASSPCWVCGNQPQHF	TGTGCCAGCAGTCCCTGCTGGGTATGTGGCAATCAGCCCCAGCATTTT
.	TRBV9	.	TRBJ1-2	CASSVGGSGGYGYTF	TGTGCCAGCAGCGTAGGAGGGAGTGGAGGCTATGGCTACACCTTC
.	TRBV2	.	TRBJ1-4	CASSEAGADRNEKLFF	TGTGCCAGCAGTGAAGCTGGGGCAGATCGGAATGAAAAACTGTTTTTT
.	TRBV5-1	.	TRBJ2-7	CASSRLDSYEQYF	TGCGCCAGCAGCCGATTGGACTCCTACGAGCAGTACTTC
.	TRBV28	.	TRBJ2-7	CASSLPDAGDEQYF	TGTGCCAGCAGTTTGCCGGATGCTGGGGACGAGCAGTACTTC
TRBD2	TRBV28	.	TRBJ2-7	CASSLLTSEAYEQYF	TGTGCCAGCAGTTTATTGACTAGCGAAGCCTACGAGCAGTACTTC
TRBD2	TRBV19	.	TRBJ2-7	CASSLAGGPSEQYF	TGTGCCAGTAGTCTAGCGGGAGGGCCCAGCGAGCAGTACTTC
TRBD2	TRBV18	.	TRBJ2-7	CASSPSGGRYEQYF	TGTGCCAGCTCACCCTCGGGGGGTCGGTACGAGCAGTACTTC
.	TRBV5-8	once	TRBJ2-5	CASSLSRGSGALETQYF	TGTGCCAGCAGCTTGAGTCGCGGATCGGGGGCTCTAGAGACCCAGTACTTC
.	TRBV11-2	.	TRBJ2-5	CASSSTGEPETQYF	TGTGCCAGCAGCTCAACCGGGGAACCAGAGACCCAGTACTTC
.	TRBV5-1	.	TRBJ1-1	CASSPQGRVTEAFF	TGCGCCAGCAGCCCACAGGGACGGGTCACTGAAGCTTTCTTT
.	TRBV30	few	TRBJ2-1	CAWNPGFGYNEQFF	TGTGCCTGGAATCCTGGCTTCGGCTACAATGAGCAGTTCTTC
TRBD2	TRBV9	.	TRBJ2-7	CASSVSTSGSREQYF	TGTGCCAGCAGCGTTTCGACTAGCGGGAGTCGCGAGCAGTACTTC
.	TRBV4-1	.	TRBJ2-7	CASSHPTGEQYF	TGCGCCAGCAGCCACCCAACCGGAGAGCAGTACTTC
TRBD2	TRBV27	.	TRBJ2-4	CASSSTREVAGGDIQYF	TGTGCCAGCAGTTCGACTCGGGAGGTAGCGGGAGGAGACATTCAGTACTTC
.	TRBV27	.	TRBJ2-7	CASSLGSTAGEQYF	TGTGCCAGCTCCCTTGGGTCAACAGCAGGCGAGCAGTACTTC
.	TRBV2	.	TRBJ2-5	CASSFLMQSQETQYF	TGTGCCAGCAGTTTCCTTATGCAGAGCCAAGAGACCCAGTACTTC
TRBD2	TRBV5-8	.	TRBJ2-5	CASSFGGEETQYF	TGTGCCAGCAGCTTCGGGGGGGAAGAGACCCAGTACTTC
TRBD2	TRBV5-6	.	TRBJ2-7	CASSLGSGSHLYEQYF	TGTGCCAGCAGCTTGGGTAGCGGGAGTCATCTCTACGAGCAGTACTTC
.	TRBV7-8	few	TRBJ2-1	CASSLFYSSYNEQFF	TGTGCCAGCAGCTTATTTTACAGCTCCTACAATGAGCAGTTCTTC
TRBD2	TRBV15	.	TRBJ2-1	CATSRDRGGSSYNEQFF	TGTGCCACCAGCAGAGATCGGGGGGGGAGCTCCTACAATGAGCAGTTCTTC
.	TRBV30	.	TRBJ2-7	CAWMPPSAYEQYF	TGTGCCTGGATGCCCCCCAGTGCCTACGAGCAGTACTTC
.	TRBV5-1	.	TRBJ2-3	CASSLAGDTQYF	TGCGCCAGCAGCTTGGCGGGGGATACGCAGTATTTT
.	TRBV15	.	TRBJ2-4	CATSPKRDTAKNIQYF	TGTGCCACCAGCCCTAAACGGGACACAGCCAAAAACATTCAGTACTTC
.	TRBV6-4	.	TRBJ1-1	CASSDTLGNTEAFF	TGTGCCAGCAGTGACACGCTAGGGAACACTGAAGCTTTCTTT
.	TRBV10-3	.	TRBJ1-1	CAISEAAMNTEAFF	TGTGCCATCAGTGAGGCAGCTATGAACACTGAAGCTTTCTTT
TRBD1	TRBV5-1	.	TRBJ2-2	CASSTQQGVPTGELFF	TGCGCCAGCAGCACCCAACAGGGGGTTCCCACCGGGGAGCTGTTTTTT
TRBD2	TRBV6-5	.	TRBJ2-1	CASSYSTRGLYNEQFF	TGTGCCAGCAGTTACTCAACGCGGGGGTTGTACAATGAGCAGTTCTTC
.	TRBV29-1	.	TRBJ2-6	CSVDGGRGSGANVLTF	TGCAGCGTTGACGGGGGGCGCGGCTCTGGGGCCAACGTCCTGACTTTC
TRBD2	TRBV6-6	.	TRBJ2-2	CASTMGLMNTGELFF	TGTGCCAGCACCATGGGACTAATGAACACCGGGGAGCTGTTTTTT
.	TRBV4-1	.	TRBJ1-1	CASSQGEGTEAFF	TGCGCCAGCAGCCAGGGGGAAGGGACTGAAGCTTTCTTT
.	TRBV7-6	once	TRBJ2-1	CASSLWAGESGDNEQFF	TGTGCCAGCAGCTTATGGGCGGGAGAGTCAGGGGACAATGAGCAGTTCTTC
.	TRBV27	few	TRBJ1-2	CASTPSGYGYTF	TGTGCCAGCACCCCATCGGGGTATGGCTACACCTTC
.	TRBV7-9	.	TRBJ2-2	CASSPPGHKNTGELFF	TGTGCCAGCAGTCCCCCCGGACATAAAAACACCGGGGAGCTGTTTTTT
TRBD2	TRBV7-9	.	TRBJ2-2	CASSSYDPGLVRTGELFF	TGTGCCAGCAGCTCCTACGATCCGGGACTAGTGAGAACCGGGGAGCTGTTTTTT
.	TRBV27	few	TRBJ2-1	CASSNRRGVGQFF	TGTGCCAGCAGTAACAGAAGGGGAGTAGGTCAGTTCTTC
TRBD2	TRBV2	.	TRBJ2-1	CASSEISGRGEYNEQFF	TGTGCCAGCAGTGAAATTAGCGGGAGGGGGGAGTACAATGAGCAGTTCTTC